The rows below give T cell receptor beta chains drawn from one sample of a study of blood T cell repertoires in COVID-19. Clones were read by immunoSEQ multiplex PCR, and TCRdb kept only the in-frame ones, dropping some. The sample consists of roughly 230,000 clones, 81% of them appearing once. Sequenced: peripheral blood. The origin of the receptors is a woman of 80 years or more with acute or convalescent COVID-19. The CDR3 runs from the conserved cysteine through the conserved F or W. D genes are given only for firm matches. The size of a clone is reported for some rows only, either as once, few or many, or as a class for expanded clones.

length	V	size	J	D	CDR3	DNA
13	TRBV29-1	NA	TRBJ1-1	TRBD1	CSVQQGADTEAFF	TGCAGCGTCCAACAGGGGGCGGACACTGAAGCTTTCTTT
12	TRBV18	NA	TRBJ1-1	NA	CASSPQQGEAFF	TGTGCCAGCTCACCACAACAGGGTGAAGCTTTCTTT
13	TRBV24-1	NA	TRBJ2-3	NA	CATSGLQGDTQYF	TGTGCCACCAGTGGCCTACAGGGTGATACGCAGTATTTT
14	TRBV5-1	NA	TRBJ2-2	NA	CASSLGGWTGELFF	TGCGCCAGCAGCTTGGGCGGGTGGACCGGGGAGCTGTTTTTT
15	TRBV7-9	NA	TRBJ2-7	TRBD1	CASSLGGQARDEQYF	TGTGCCAGCAGCTTAGGCGGACAGGCCAGGGACGAGCAGTACTTC
14	TRBV11-2	NA	TRBJ2-4	NA	CASSLDFGGNIQYF	TGTGCCAGCAGCTTAGACTTCGGTGGAAACATTCAGTACTTC
16	TRBV6-2/TRBV6-3	NA	TRBJ2-7	TRBD2	CASTPLRLAVSYEQYF	TGTGCCAGCACCCCACTCCGACTAGCGGTCTCCTACGAGCAGTACTTC
17	TRBV18	NA	TRBJ2-3	TRBD2	CASSPPGLAGEPDTQYF	TGTGCCAGCTCACCACCGGGACTAGCGGGAGAGCCAGATACGCAGTATTTT
14	TRBV1	NA	TRBJ1-5	NA	CTSSLGQGSQPQHF	TGCACCAGCAGCCTTGGACAGGGAAGTCAGCCCCAGCATTTT
13	TRBV7-9	many	TRBJ1-2	NA	CAIPGGPNYGYTF	TGTGCCATACCGGGAGGACCTAACTATGGCTACACCTTC
15	TRBV24-1	NA	TRBJ2-4	TRBD1	CATSDGQVAKNIQYF	TGTGCCACCAGTGATGGACAGGTAGCCAAAAACATTCAGTACTTC
17	TRBV5-4	NA	TRBJ1-6	NA	CASSLGGTSFYGSPLHF	TGTGCCAGCAGCTTGGGTGGGACATCTTTTTACGGATCACCCCTCCACTTT
14	TRBV5-5	few	TRBJ1-1	NA	CASSTPGMNTEAFF	TGTGCCAGCAGCACCCCGGGGATGAACACTGAAGCTTTCTTT
13	TRBV9	NA	TRBJ1-1	NA	CASSGAMNTEAFF	TGTGCCAGCAGCGGGGCTATGAACACTGAAGCTTTCTTT
12	TRBV7-8	once	TRBJ2-5	TRBD2	CATGGSGETQYF	TGTGCCACGGGGGGGAGTGGAGAGACCCAGTACTTC
14	TRBV14	NA	TRBJ2-7	TRBD2	CASSQSLLAVEQYF	TGTGCCAGCAGCCAAAGCCTCCTAGCGGTCGAGCAGTACTTC
15	TRBV7-6	NA	TRBJ2-1	NA	CASSRSSGLYNEQFF	TGTGCCAGCAGTCGATCCTCGGGACTTTACAATGAGCAGTTCTTC
14	TRBV5-1	NA	TRBJ1-1	TRBD1	CASSSTGVGTEAFF	TGCGCCAGCAGCTCAACAGGGGTGGGGACTGAAGCTTTCTTT
18	TRBV6-4	NA	TRBJ2-6	NA	CASSVTGQGTLGANVLTF	TGTGCCAGCAGCGTAACAGGTCAGGGCACTCTAGGAGCCAACGTCCTGACTTTC
17	TRBV5-1	NA	TRBJ2-2	TRBD1	CASGFSGQAPNTGELFF	TGCGCCAGCGGATTCTCGGGACAGGCCCCGAACACCGGGGAGCTGTTTTTT
16	TRBV7-6	NA	TRBJ2-1	NA	CASSLARLGRINEQFF	TGTGCCAGCAGCTTAGCACGGTTGGGGAGAATCAATGAGCAGTTCTTC
15	TRBV5-1	NA	TRBJ1-4	TRBD1	CASSLDRGEDEKLFF	TGCGCCAGCAGCTTGGACAGGGGCGAGGATGAAAAACTGTTTTTT
13	TRBV6-5	NA	TRBJ1-1	TRBD1	CASSLTGGTEAFF	TGTGCCAGCAGTTTGACAGGGGGTACTGAAGCTTTCTTT
15	TRBV19	NA	TRBJ2-5	NA	CASSIGRRSRETQYF	TGTGCCAGTAGTATAGGTAGGAGGTCCCGGGAGACCCAGTACTTC
17	TRBV9	NA	TRBJ1-6	NA	CASSAGVLTGWDSPLHF	TGTGCCAGCAGCGCCGGCGTGCTGACAGGTTGGGATTCACCCCTCCACTTT
17	TRBV4-2	NA	TRBJ2-4	TRBD2	CASSQEGLGEAKNIQYF	TGTGCCAGCAGCCAAGAGGGACTAGGGGAAGCCAAAAACATTCAGTACTTC
14	TRBV27	NA	TRBJ1-4	NA	CASRAVATNEKLFF	TGTGCCAGCAGGGCAGTTGCAACTAATGAAAAACTGTTTTTT
12	TRBV7-2	NA	TRBJ1-2	NA	CASSFAEYGYTF	TGTGCCAGCAGCTTCGCAGAATATGGCTACACCTTC
16	TRBV19	NA	TRBJ2-7	NA	CASSIFAGQSTYEQYF	TGTGCCAGTAGTATATTTGCGGGACAGTCCACCTACGAGCAGTACTTC
14	TRBV19	once	TRBJ1-5	TRBD1	CASSPGQGGWPQHF	TGTGCCAGTAGTCCGGGACAGGGTGGTTGGCCCCAGCATTTT
16	TRBV7-6	NA	TRBJ2-1	TRBD2	CASSSLSSGGNNEQFF	TGTGCCAGCAGCTCCCTTTCTAGCGGGGGAAACAATGAGCAGTTCTTC
15	TRBV3-1/TRBV3-2	few	TRBJ1-3	NA	CASSQAGVAGNTIYF	TGTGCCAGCAGCCAAGCAGGGGTTGCTGGAAACACCATATATTTT
11	TRBV25-1	NA	TRBJ1-1	NA	CASTSLSEAFF	TGTGCCAGCACTAGCCTTAGTGAAGCTTTCTTT
16	TRBV6-5	once	TRBJ2-3	NA	CASSYFGDSGTDTQYF	TGTGCCAGCAGTTATTTCGGGGATTCGGGCACAGATACGCAGTATTTT
15	TRBV28	NA	TRBJ2-7	TRBD2	CASRPTGTRIFEQYF	TGTGCCAGCAGACCTACCGGGACTAGAATTTTCGAGCAGTACTTC
15	TRBV25-1	NA	TRBJ1-4	NA	CASTPGGAGNEKLFF	TGTGCCAGCACCCCGGGGGGGGCCGGGAATGAAAAACTGTTTTTT
14	TRBV7-2	few	TRBJ1-3	NA	CASSSGFSGNTIYF	TGTGCCAGCAGCTCGGGTTTCTCTGGAAACACCATATATTTT
13	TRBV14	NA	TRBJ2-3	NA	CASSRTTPGTQYF	TGTGCCAGCAGCCGAACCACCCCCGGTACGCAGTATTTT
14	TRBV7-3	NA	TRBJ1-1	NA	CASSLSQGDSEAFF	TGTGCCAGCAGCTTATCACAGGGAGACTCTGAAGCTTTCTTT
14	TRBV5-4	NA	TRBJ1-2	NA	CASSSINGGSGYTF	TGTGCCAGCAGCTCTATTAACGGGGGAAGTGGCTACACCTTC
14	TRBV5-1	once	TRBJ1-6	NA	CASSFKGVDSPLHF	TGCGCCAGCAGCTTCAAGGGGGTGGATTCACCCCTCCACTTT
16	TRBV9	few	TRBJ2-2	NA	CASSVRGGANTGELFF	TGTGCCAGCAGCGTTAGAGGGGGAGCTAACACCGGGGAGCTGTTTTTT
16	TRBV4-2	NA	TRBJ1-3	TRBD1	CASSHSGTGAGNTIYF	TGTGCCAGCAGCCATTCCGGGACAGGGGCTGGAAACACCATATATTTT
14	TRBV25-1	NA	TRBJ1-2	NA	CASRRTGLNYGYTF	TGTGCCAGCAGGCGGACGGGACTTAACTATGGCTACACCTTC
15	TRBV5-1	NA	TRBJ2-7	TRBD2	CASSLEGGGSDEQYF	TGCGCCAGCAGCTTGGAGGGAGGCGGGAGCGACGAGCAGTACTTC
14	TRBV14	once	TRBJ2-6	NA	CASAQGSGANVLTF	TGTGCCAGCGCACAGGGCTCTGGGGCCAACGTCCTGACTTTC
15	TRBV6-1	NA	TRBJ1-2	NA	CASSERLASLHGYTF	TGTGCCAGCAGTGAACGGTTAGCGAGCCTCCATGGCTACACCTTC
12	TRBV6-1	NA	TRBJ2-7	NA	CASSESHYEQYF	TGTGCCAGCAGTGAAAGCCACTACGAGCAGTACTTC